The T cell receptor beta chain under discussion was sequenced for a study of beta chain features in type 1 diabetes. Study results and limitations: A moderate, significant TCRB CDR3 shortening appeared in type 1 diabetes across four CD4+ subsets. In type 1 diabetes patients, VDJ junctions had fewer insertions; deletions at these junctions were more frequent.

The CDR3 is made up of 15 amino acids. The V gene end was trimmed by 3 bases and the J gene end by 7 bases; junction bases not matched to a gene: 4. Germline-derived CDR1 and CDR2 are SGHTA and FQGNSA. To note about this clone: Its matching antigen is unknown.

TCRB transcripts that were expressed got sequenced, as all of the isolated RNA had been reverse transcribed. The repertoire was sequenced with immunoSEQ multiplex PCR; TCRdb's copy has only in-frame clones and lacks some. This sample yields around 310,000 clones, of which approximately 15% are seen a single time; roughly 0.016% belongs to the top ten. Each sorted population was over 98% pure. The sample was naive CD4+ T cells from blood. The clonotype was recovered from a woman under 30 with type 1 diabetes. The J gene is TRBJ2-1, the V gene TRBV7-2; 12 bases fit TRBD2. In DNA, the CDR3 is TGTGCCAGCAGCTTTTCCGGGACTAGCGGGAATGAGCAGTTCTTC. Encoded protein: CASSFSGTSGNEQFF.